The following is a T cell receptor beta chain sequence with its context. Its antigen is not known. The data stem from a study of shared clonotypes between healthy human individuals. The CDR3 is made up of 15 amino acids. V was clipped by 0 bases and J by 4 bases, with 11 bases between them. Germline lookup yields CDR1 SGDLS and CDR2 YYNGEE. Donation came from healthy HIV-negative adults that had no recent acute infections or vaccinations. How the authors handled the data: Filtering differed, since immunoSEQ gave only junction sequences and no quality scores. Libraries were prepared by immunoSEQ multiplex PCR; TCRdb keeps only in-frame clonotypes and omits some of them. V and J calls and clone size are copied from that table; D and trimming were computed from the DNA. The sample contains 2.3 million or so clones, approximately 93% of which appear only once. Study observations and caveats: Several donors held about 5% of naive CD4 clonotypes in common.

This receptor was identified in a man aged 18 to 30 in good health. Some clones in this sample may be carry-over from other donors' samples. The sample was naive CD4+ T cells from PBMCs. Subset in this sample: CD45RA+ positively selected. This chain joins TRBV9 and TRBJ1-3; D call uncertain. Written as DNA, the CDR3 is TGTGCCAGCAGCGTAGATAGCGTCCGAGGAAACACCATATATTTT. Its protein is CASSVDSVRGNTIYF.